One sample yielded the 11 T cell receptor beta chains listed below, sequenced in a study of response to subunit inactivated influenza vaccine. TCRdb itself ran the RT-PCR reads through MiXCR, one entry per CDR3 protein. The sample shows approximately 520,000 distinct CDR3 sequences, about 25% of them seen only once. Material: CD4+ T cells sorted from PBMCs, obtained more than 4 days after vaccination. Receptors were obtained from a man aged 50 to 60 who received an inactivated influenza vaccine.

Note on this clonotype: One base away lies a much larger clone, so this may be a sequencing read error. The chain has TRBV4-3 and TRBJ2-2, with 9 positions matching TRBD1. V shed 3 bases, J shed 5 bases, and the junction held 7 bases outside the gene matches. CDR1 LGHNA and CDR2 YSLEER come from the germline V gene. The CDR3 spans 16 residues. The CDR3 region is CASSQGTGSGTGELFF. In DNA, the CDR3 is TGCGCCAGCAGCCAGGGGACAGGGAGCGGTACCGGGGAGCTGTTTTTT.

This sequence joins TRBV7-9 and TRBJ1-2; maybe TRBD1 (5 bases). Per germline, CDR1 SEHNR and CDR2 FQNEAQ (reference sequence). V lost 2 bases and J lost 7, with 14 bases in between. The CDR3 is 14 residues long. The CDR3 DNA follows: TGTGCCAGCAGCTTAATATCGGCAGGGCCTGGCTACACCTTC. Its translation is CASSLISAGPGYTF.

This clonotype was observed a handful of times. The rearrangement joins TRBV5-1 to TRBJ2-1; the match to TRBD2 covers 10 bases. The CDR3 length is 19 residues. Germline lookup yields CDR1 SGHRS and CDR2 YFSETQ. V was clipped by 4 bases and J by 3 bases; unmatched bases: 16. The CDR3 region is CASSLDAALGLAVYNEQFF. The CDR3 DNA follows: TGCGCCAGCAGCCTTGACGCAGCACTAGGACTAGCGGTCTACAATGAGCAGTTCTTC.

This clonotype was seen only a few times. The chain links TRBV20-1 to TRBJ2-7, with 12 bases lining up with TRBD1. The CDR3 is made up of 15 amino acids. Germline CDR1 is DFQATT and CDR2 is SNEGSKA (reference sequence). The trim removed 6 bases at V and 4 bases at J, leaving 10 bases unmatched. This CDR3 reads CSALARDRGPYEQYF. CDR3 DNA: TGCAGTGCCCTGGCTCGGGACAGGGGGCCGTACGAGCAGTACTTC.

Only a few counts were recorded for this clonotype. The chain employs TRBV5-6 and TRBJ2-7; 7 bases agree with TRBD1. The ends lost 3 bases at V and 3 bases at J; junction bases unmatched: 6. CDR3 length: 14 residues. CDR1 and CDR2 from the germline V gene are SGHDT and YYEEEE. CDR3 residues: CASSYRQGFYEQYF. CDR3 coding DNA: TGTGCCAGCAGCTACCGACAGGGATTCTACGAGCAGTACTTC.

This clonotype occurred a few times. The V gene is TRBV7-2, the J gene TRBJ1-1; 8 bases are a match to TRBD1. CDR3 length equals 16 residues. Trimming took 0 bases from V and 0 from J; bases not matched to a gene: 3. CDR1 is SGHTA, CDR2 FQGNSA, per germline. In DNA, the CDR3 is TGTGCCAGCAGCTTAGCCAGGGGGCGGGTGAACACTGAAGCTTTCTTT. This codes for CASSLARGRVNTEAFF.

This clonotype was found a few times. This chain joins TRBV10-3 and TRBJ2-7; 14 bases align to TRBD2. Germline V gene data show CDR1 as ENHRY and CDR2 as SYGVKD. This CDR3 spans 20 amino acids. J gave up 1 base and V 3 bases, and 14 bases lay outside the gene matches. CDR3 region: CAISDLGQGGLAGGSYEQYF. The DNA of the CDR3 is TGTGCCATCAGTGATCTAGGGCAGGGTGGACTAGCGGGGGGATCCTACGAGCAGTACTTC.

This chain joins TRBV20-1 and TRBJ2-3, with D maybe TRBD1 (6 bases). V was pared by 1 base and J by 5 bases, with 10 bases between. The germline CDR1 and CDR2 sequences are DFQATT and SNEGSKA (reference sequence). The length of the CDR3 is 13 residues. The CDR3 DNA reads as TGCAGTGCTAGAGTGGGGGCAGAAGATACGCAGTATTTT. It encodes CSARVGAEDTQYF.

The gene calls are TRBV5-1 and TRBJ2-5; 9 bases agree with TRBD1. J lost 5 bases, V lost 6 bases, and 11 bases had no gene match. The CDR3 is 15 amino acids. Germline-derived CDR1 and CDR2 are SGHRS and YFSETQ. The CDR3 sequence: CASNLDRGAEETQYF. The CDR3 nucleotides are TGCGCCAGCAACTTAGACAGGGGGGCTGAGGAGACCCAGTACTTC.

DNA for the CDR3: TGTGCCAGCAGCTTGAACGGGGGAGACTACGAGCAGTACTTC. Translated: CASSLNGGDYEQYF. This sequence joins TRBV5-4 and TRBJ2-7, with D perhaps TRBD2 (6 bases). The V end lost 1 base, the J end lost 3 bases, and 11 bases lay between the germline ends. CDR3 length: 14 residues. Per germline, CDR1 SGHNT and CDR2 YYREEE (reference sequence).

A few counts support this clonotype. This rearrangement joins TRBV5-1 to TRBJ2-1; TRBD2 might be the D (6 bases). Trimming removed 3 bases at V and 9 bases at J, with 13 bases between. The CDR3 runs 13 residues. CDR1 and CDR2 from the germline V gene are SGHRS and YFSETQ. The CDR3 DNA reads TGCGCCAGCAGCTCCCCCCCGGGAGTTGAGCAGTTCTTC. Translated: CASSSPPGVEQFF.